This T cell receptor beta chain derives from a study of human T cells and chemical hapten exposure. TCRdb recomputed calls from the RACE reads with MiXCR, one row per CDR3 protein. The table shows over 85,000 distinct CDR3 sequences, with around 9.3% occurring only once. The time point here: patch test 2, 6 weeks after DPC sensitization. Sample treatment: therapeutic diphenylcyclopropenone sensitization with weekly scalp DPC. Here the sequenced sample was whole blood, taken in connection with sensitization to the hapten diphenylcyclopropenone (DPC). The clonotype comes from a woman aged 40 to 50 with alopecia areata. Some clones in this sample may be carry-over from other donors' samples.

The CDR3: CASRVGNTGELFF. In DNA form, the CDR3 reads TGTGCCAGCAGGGTAGGCAACACCGGGGAGCTGTTTTTT. V usage is TRBV7-9 and J usage is TRBJ2-2; unclear D gene. V was clipped by 6 bases and J by 2 bases, with 7 bases between them. Germline CDR1 reads SEHNR; CDR2 reads FQNEAQ (reference sequence). The CDR3 length is 13 residues.